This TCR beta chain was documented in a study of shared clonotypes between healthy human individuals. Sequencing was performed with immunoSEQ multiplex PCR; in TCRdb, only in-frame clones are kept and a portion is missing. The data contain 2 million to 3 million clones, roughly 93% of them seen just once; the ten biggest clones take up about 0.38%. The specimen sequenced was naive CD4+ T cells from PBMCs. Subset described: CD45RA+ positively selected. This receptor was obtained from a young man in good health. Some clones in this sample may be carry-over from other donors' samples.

The CDR3 loop reads CVRSLCASGRTYEQYF. The CDR3 DNA is TGTGTCAGAAGCTTATGCGCTAGCGGGAGGACCTACGAGCAGTACTTC. The rearrangement uses TRBV7-5 and TRBJ2-7; the table's D call TRBD2 went unverified against the DNA. TRBV7-5 is given as a pseudogene. The CDR3 length is 16 residues.